A selection of T cell receptor beta chains follows, all from one sample in a study of CD8 T cells in ankylosing spondylitis. MiXCR, applied by TCRdb to the 5' RACE reads, yields one record per CDR3 protein. The sample yields around 770,000 distinct CDR3 sequences, about 12% seen once. Sequencing used blood, either unsorted or a sorted T cell fraction (not recorded which). The receptors originated from a male donor with ankylosing spondylitis. Each CDR3 is given with its conserved first and last residue.

TRBJ1-3 TRBV7-2 CASRSFTTHDTIYF
TRBJ1-5 TRBV20-1 CSATDGSNQPQHF
TRBJ2-7 TRBV15 CATSRAGPYEQYF
TRBJ2-7 TRBV5-1 CASSLVVMGEQYF
TRBJ1-1 TRBV20-1 CSARDNGTPMNTEAFF
TRBJ2-7 TRBV29-1 CSVSFGTVTYEQYF
TRBJ1-2 TRBV29-1 CSGGVGETGYTF
TRBJ1-2 TRBV6-1 CASTWAGKGDGYTF
TRBJ1-1 TRBV12-3/TRBV12-4 CASSIGGGTEAFF
TRBJ1-3 TRBV20-1 CSGGRRDTIYF
TRBJ2-5 TRBV9 CASSPQGTETQYF
TRBJ2-7 TRBV12-3/TRBV12-4 CASSRDREDEQYF
TRBJ2-1 TRBV24-1 CATSDSLPEDEQFF
TRBJ1-1 TRBV28 CASRTLPGQRSYTEAFF
TRBJ1-1 TRBV4-2 CASSQDPSPRTEAFF
TRBJ2-3 TRBV7-2 CASSLGAFTDTQYF
TRBJ2-7 TRBV4-2 CASSPPGTAGGTYEQYF
TRBJ2-3 TRBV9 CASSPAPWRERPDTQYF
TRBJ2-1 TRBV29-1 CSVEDEGGMAYNEQFF
TRBJ2-3 TRBV7-9 CASTEYMVGADTQYF
TRBJ1-1 TRBV20-1 CSAWAPNTEAFF
TRBJ2-7 TRBV20-1 CSAHRDRGNEQYF
TRBJ2-1 TRBV10-2 CASRNLAGVYNEQFF
TRBJ1-1 TRBV20-1 CSVRHRNTEAFF
TRBJ2-6 TRBV6-2/TRBV6-3 CASSYHSGANVLTF
TRBJ2-5 TRBV12-3/TRBV12-4 CASSFERGETQYF
TRBJ2-3 TRBV10-3 CAISEDSSGNTQYF
TRBJ2-7 TRBV20-1 CSARFLNGQGRSSREQYF
TRBJ1-5 TRBV24-1 CATSDHRGQPQHF
TRBJ2-3 TRBV28 CASRGGSTDTQYF
TRBJ2-7 TRBV6-1 CASSRAGDPSYEQYF
TRBJ1-2 TRBV20-1 CSASKGGKDYGYTF
TRBJ2-3 TRBV7-8 CASSPGLAATDTQYF
TRBJ1-6 TRBV2 CASTPQGDSPLHF
TRBJ2-5 TRBV28 CATRLAGRQETQYF
TRBJ2-7 TRBV4-1 CASSQYPAGGFNEQYF
TRBJ2-4 TRBV7-2 CASSLGELNIQYF
TRBJ1-4 TRBV20-1 CSAREGTNRGFF
TRBJ1-4 TRBV20-1 CSARDEGRGLEKLFF
TRBJ2-1 TRBV18 CASSPQPRDNEQFF
TRBJ2-7 TRBV10-3 CAISESSRVEEQYF
TRBJ1-1 TRBV7-2 CASSLAGQPHTEAFF
TRBJ1-2 TRBV6-1 CASSPTDPPGYGYTF
TRBJ2-1 TRBV5-8 CASRKRTSGSNEQFF
TRBJ2-2 TRBV9 CASSTLQGTGELFF
TRBJ2-3 TRBV4-2 CASTPRASGSRTDTQYF
TRBJ1-1 TRBV12-3/TRBV12-4 CASRTDRAREAFF
TRBJ2-5 TRBV29-1 CSVEDRSDVETQYF
TRBJ2-2 TRBV6-2/TRBV6-3 CASSRLAPGTGELFF
TRBJ2-7 TRBV29-1 CSVEDRGRSYEQYF
TRBJ1-1 TRBV29-1 CSVAGIMNTEAFF
TRBJ2-5 TRBV20-1 CSATDRVYQETQYF
TRBJ2-7 TRBV12-3/TRBV12-4 CASSFWGYEQYF
TRBJ2-3 TRBV4-2 CASSQDGTSGVDTQYF
TRBJ2-5 TRBV6-2/TRBV6-3 CASSKRGRGETQYF